This T cell receptor (beta chain) derives from a study of blood T cells in healthy people across ages. The germline V gene encodes CDR1 MDHEN and CDR2 SYDVKM. V shed 3 bases and J 10 bases; nucleotides not matched to a gene: 9. This CDR3 has 15 residues. With a J-beta primer mix and a sample-barcoded 5' primer, a second PCR ran roughly 6 to 12 cycles. TCRdb used MiXCR to reprocess the 5' RACE reads, holding one entry per CDR3 protein. This sample yields 540,000 or so distinct CDR3 sequences, of which 24% are seen a single time; roughly 9.4% belongs to the top ten. This clonotype was detected a few times. The same data also contributed to another study, on T cells of mothers and their children.

The V call is TRBV28, the J call TRBJ2-1, with 10 bases matching TRBD1. The TCR was taken from a boy between 5 and 17 years old in good health. The sequencing input was blood. CDR3 DNA sequence: TGTGCCAGCAGTTTGCGAGACAGGGGGCATGAAGAGCAGTTCTTC. Translated, it gives CASSLRDRGHEEQFF.